Listed here are 9 T cell receptor beta chains from one sample, sequenced in a study of blood T cell repertoires in COVID-19. Assay: immunoSEQ multiplex PCR; the TCRdb copy retains only in-frame clones and omits some. The table records some 370,000 clones, 89% of them present only once. The source material was peripheral blood. The receptors come from a man aged 35-49 years with acute or convalescent COVID-19.

V usage is TRBV7-9 and J usage is TRBJ2-3, with D possibly matching TRBD1 (5 bases). Germline values: CDR1 SEHNR, CDR2 FQNEAQ (reference sequence). The CDR3 totals 14 residues. Trimming shortened V by 0 bases and J by 9 bases, and 13 bases separated the two germline ends. CDR3 sequence reads: CASSLAREEETQYF. CDR3 nucleotides: TGTGCCAGCAGCTTAGCCAGGGAAGAGGAGACGCAGTATTTT.

The chain couples TRBV6-4 to TRBJ1-6; 10 bases line up with TRBD1. The CDR3 totals 15 residues. With 6 bases clipped from V and 8 bases from J, the junction kept 7 bases outside the gene matches. Germline loops: CDR1 MRHNA, CDR2 SNTAGT. This chain's CDR3 is CASRTKTGGDSPLHF. The CDR3 nucleotides are TGTGCCAGCAGGACTAAGACAGGGGGCGATTCACCCCTCCACTTT.

The gene calls are TRBV10-3 and TRBJ2-1; TRBD1 matches at 9 bases. The CDR3 loop spans 14 amino acids. The V and J ends lost 4 bases and 7 bases, in that order; junction bases with no gene match: 5. The germline V gene has CDR1 ENHRY and CDR2 SYGVKD. The CDR3 protein is CAISGTGVGNEQFF. DNA of the CDR3: TGTGCCATCAGTGGGACAGGGGTTGGTAATGAGCAGTTCTTC.

The J gene is TRBJ1-2, the V gene TRBV6-5; D unresolved. Between the trimmed V and J ends, which lost 4 bases and 7 bases, there was a span of 13 bases. The CDR3 length is 13 residues. Per germline, CDR1 MNHEY and CDR2 SVGAGI. CDR3 DNA: TGTGCCAGCAGTTCGTCGGGGATCGGTGGCTACACCTTC. Residues: CASSSSGIGGYTF.

This chain links TRBV6-6 with TRBJ2-2, with D possibly TRBD1 on 5 matching bases. The CDR3 runs to 14 residues. Germline V gives CDR1 MNHNY, CDR2 SVGAGI (reference sequence). The V end was cut by 5 bases, the J end by 1 base, with 8 bases between. Here the CDR3 DNA reads TGTGCCAGCAGTAGAACAGGGAACACCGGGGAGCTGTTTTTT. This translates into CASSRTGNTGELFF.

The chain carries TRBV19 and TRBJ1-1; D remains unclear. This CDR3 spans 13 amino acids. Germline CDR1 is LNHDA and CDR2 is SQIVND (reference sequence). V lost 5 bases and J 7 bases, leaving 14 bases between the germline ends. CDR3 nucleotides: TGTGCCAGTAGTGCGAGGGTTCAGAGTGAAGCTTTCTTT. Its translation: CASSARVQSEAFF.

This chain connects TRBV5-4 to TRBJ2-7, with D possibly matching TRBD1 (5 bases). The germline CDR1 and CDR2 sequences are SGHNT and YYREEE (reference sequence). Trimming took 5 bases from V and 7 from J, leaving 13 bases between them. The CDR3 covers 12 residues. The CDR3 loop is CASSFQGVEQYF. The CDR3, as DNA: TGTGCCAGCAGTTTTCAGGGTGTAGAGCAGTACTTC.

The rearrangement links TRBV28 to TRBJ1-1; 8 nucleotides align to TRBD1. The CDR3 has 13 amino acids. Germline V gives CDR1 MDHEN, CDR2 SYDVKM. The junction had 11 bases not matched to a gene; V was cut back by 9 bases and J by 8 bases. CDR3 protein: CASRTGRGPEAFF. CDR3 bases: TGTGCCAGTCGAACGGGCAGGGGGCCCGAAGCTTTCTTT.

The genes are TRBV11-2 and TRBJ2-7, with D possibly TRBD2 on 6 matching bases. The CDR3 extends over 13 amino acids. Trimming pared 3 bases from V and 0 bases from J, leaving 6 bases between. Germline V gives CDR1 SGHAT, CDR2 FQNNGV. The CDR3 DNA follows: TGTGCCAGCAGCTTCGGGAGCTCCTACGAGCAGTACTTC. Its protein product is CASSFGSSYEQYF.